These 32 T cell receptor beta chains came from one sample sequenced in a study of blood T cells in healthy people across ages. Through a sample-barcoded 5' primer and a J-beta primer mix, a second PCR was run for about 6 to 11 cycles. Via MiXCR, TCRdb re-called the 5' RACE reads, giving one row per CDR3 protein. Of roughly 700,000 distinct CDR3 sequences listed, 32% are singletons. What was sequenced was blood. Receptor source: a woman of 80 years or more in good health.

J is TRBJ1-4 and V is TRBV25-1; maybe TRBD1 (5 bases). The CDR3 is made up of 16 amino acids. Germline-derived CDR1 and CDR2 are MGHDK and SYGVNS. The ends were cut back, 2 bases at V and 4 bases at J, with 14 bases in the middle. CDR3 loop: CASSEREGQINEKLFF. The DNA of the CDR3 is TGTGCCAGCAGTGAAAGGGAGGGGCAGATTAATGAAAAACTGTTTTTT.

The chain joins TRBV9 to TRBJ2-2, with D possibly matching TRBD1 (6 bases). V was shortened by 0 bases and J by 8 bases, with 14 bases between the two germline ends. The CDR3 length is 15 residues. The V gene's germline CDR1 is SGDLS and CDR2 YYNGEE. The CDR3 sequence: CASSVGQGLMGELFF. The CDR3 coding sequence is TGTGCCAGCAGCGTAGGCCAGGGGCTTATGGGGGAGCTGTTTTTT.

The rearrangement uses TRBV6-6 and TRBJ2-5; 13 positions match TRBD2. The DNA end is a closer match to TRBJ2-7, so the J assignment may be wrong. Germline CDR1 is MNHNY and CDR2 is SVGAGI (reference sequence). The CDR3 loop spans 16 amino acids. The CDR3, as DNA: TGTGCCAGCAGACCCCGGACTAGCGGGAGCGGGGACGAGCAGTACTTC. This sequence encodes CASRPRTSGSGDEQYF.

This clonotype was seen repeatedly, ten times or more. As DNA, the CDR3 is TGCGCCAGCAGCTTGGAAGCAGGGCTAGAAAAACTGTTTTTT. This codes for CASSLEAGLEKLFF. The V call is TRBV5-1, the J call TRBJ1-4; D perhaps matches TRBD1 (5 bases). Between the trimmed V and J ends, which lost 0 bases and 8 bases, there was a span of 11 bases. The CDR3 runs 14 residues. Germline loops: CDR1 SGHRS, CDR2 YFSETQ.

This clonotype was observed at least ten times. The CDR3 DNA sequence: TGCGCCAGCAGCCAAGAAACAGGGGACTACGAGCAGTACTTC. It codes for CASSQETGDYEQYF. This chain connects TRBV4-1 to TRBJ2-7, with 7 bases fitting TRBD1. Germline V CDR1 and CDR2: MGHRA, YSYEKL. V lost 0 bases to trimming and J lost 3 bases; unmatched junction nucleotides: 2. CDR3 length: 14 amino acids.

Ten or more counts support this clonotype. The V and J genes are TRBV6-2 or TRBV6-3 and TRBJ1-6; D uncertain. The CDR3 totals 14 residues. The V and J ends lost 7 bases and 8 bases respectively, with 15 bases between them. Germline CDR1 reads MNHEY; CDR2 reads SVGEGT. In nucleotides, the CDR3 is TGTGCCAGCACCATCTATCGGACTGATTCACCCCTCCACTTT. This gives the protein CASTIYRTDSPLHF.

This clonotype was observed at least ten times. The chain uses TRBV28 and TRBJ2-5, with 8 nucleotides matching TRBD2. This CDR3 has 15 amino acids. V trimming: 6 bases; J trimming: 0 bases; junction bases outside the gene matches: 6. Germline CDR1 MDHEN, CDR2 SYDVKM. CDR3 protein: CASSRGGGYQETQYF. In DNA, the CDR3 is TGTGCCAGCAGCCGGGGGGGAGGATACCAAGAGACCCAGTACTTC.

The chain's CDR3 is CSARVGLAGILAKNIQYF. The CDR3 coding sequence is TGCAGTGCTAGAGTAGGGCTAGCGGGAATTCTAGCCAAAAACATTCAGTACTTC. The chain uses TRBV20-1 and TRBJ2-4; the match to TRBD2 covers 9 bases. Trimming at V came to 1 base and at J to 0 bases, leaving 10 bases not matched to a gene. This CDR3 is built from 18 residues. CDR1 is DFQATT and CDR2 is SNEGSKA in the germline V gene (reference sequence).

The CDR3 loop is CASSSYPRGMGEKLFF. The CDR3 DNA follows: TGTGCCAGCAGCTCATATCCCAGGGGAATGGGTGAAAAACTGTTTTTT. V usage is TRBV11-2 and J usage is TRBJ1-4; perhaps TRBD1 as D (6 bases). The CDR3 is made up of 16 amino acids. The germline V gene encodes CDR1 SGHAT and CDR2 FQNNGV. Trimming left V 4 bases short and J 7 bases short, with 19 bases between.

In this sample, this clonotype turned up a few times. This chain joins TRBV7-2 and TRBJ1-6; tentatively, D is TRBD1 (5 bases). This CDR3 contains 17 residues. V gave up 8 bases and J gave up 2 bases, with 19 bases separating them. Germline CDR1 SGHTA, CDR2 FQGNSA. The CDR3 DNA sequence: TGTGCCAGCCTTGGGGGGATAGGGAGCCCCTATAATTCACCCCTCCACTTT. Residues: CASLGGIGSPYNSPLHF.

The table lists this clonotype with a few counts. The CDR3 reads CSARSGPQPQHF. The CDR3 bases are TGCAGTGCTAGGTCGGGGCCTCAGCCCCAGCATTTT. V and J are TRBV20-1 and TRBJ1-5; the D gene is possibly TRBD1 (5 bases). Germline-derived CDR1 and CDR2 are DFQATT and SNEGSKA (reference sequence). The CDR3 has 12 residues. Trimming took off 3 bases at V and 6 bases at J, with 9 bases between the two ends.

There are many counts of this clonotype. The chain couples TRBV7-3 to TRBJ1-1; D is possibly TRBD1 (6 bases). This CDR3 is 14 amino acids long. Trimming removed 2 bases at V and 4 bases at J, with 11 bases between. Germline V gene lookup returns CDR1 SGHTA and CDR2 FQGTGA. CDR3 DNA: TGTGCCAGCAGCTTAGGCAGGGGAAGCACTGAAGCTTTCTTT. Protein: CASSLGRGSTEAFF.

This clonotype was seen only a few times. The chain couples TRBV20-1 to TRBJ1-1, with 8 bases fitting TRBD1. Germline V gene lookup returns CDR1 DFQATT and CDR2 SNEGSKA (reference sequence). V shed 7 bases, J shed 6 bases, and the junction held 13 bases outside the gene matches. The CDR3 has 14 residues. The CDR3 DNA sequence: TGCAGTGACAACTCTCGGGACAGGCCACCTGAAGCTTTCTTT. It encodes CSDNSRDRPPEAFF.

The genes are TRBV7-2 and TRBJ2-1; 14 bases are a match to TRBD2. The germline gives CDR1 SGHTA, CDR2 FQGNSA. CDR3 size: 17 residues. V gave up 7 bases and J gave up 9 bases; unmatched junction bases: 14. The CDR3 DNA follows: TGTGCCAGCACCAGACTAGCGGGGGGGCCGACTCTAGGTGAGCAGTTCTTC. Amino acids: CASTRLAGGPTLGEQFF.

This clonotype was seen repeatedly, ten times or more. The CDR3: CASSQVGGGSNEKLFF. The CDR3, as DNA: TGTGCCAGCAGCCAAGTCGGAGGCGGATCTAATGAAAAACTGTTTTTT. The rearrangement links TRBV3-1 to TRBJ1-4; D ambiguous. The V end was cut by 1 base, the J end by 3 bases, with 12 bases between. Germline V gene lookup returns CDR1 LGHDT and CDR2 YNNKEL (reference sequence). The CDR3 consists of 16 residues.

This clonotype was counted many times. V usage is TRBV4-1 and J usage is TRBJ2-7, with TRBD2 identical over 11 bases. The junction had 6 bases not matched to a gene; V was cut back by 3 bases and J by 2 bases. This CDR3 is built from 16 residues. Germline loops: CDR1 MGHRA, CDR2 YSYEKL. CDR3 sequence reads: CASSQYSGGATYEQYF. CDR3 in DNA: TGCGCCAGCAGCCAGTATAGCGGGGGGGCAACCTACGAGCAGTACTTC.

Concerning this clonotype: This may come from a read error, since a much larger clone is one base off. The chain links TRBV20-1 to TRBJ1-2; D ambiguous. CDR1 is DFQATT, CDR2 SNEGSKA, per germline (reference sequence). Trimming stripped 5 bases from V and 2 bases from J, with 12 bases between. The CDR3 spans 13 residues. The chain's CDR3 is CSAGNRSNYGYTF. CDR3 coding DNA: TGCAGTGCTGGCAACAGATCAAACTATGGCTACACCTTC.

The V call is TRBV5-5, the J call TRBJ1-1; possible D gene TRBD1, 5 bases. The CDR3 runs to 15 residues. Trimming removed 1 base from V and 1 base from J, with 11 bases in between. The germline V gene has CDR1 SGHKS and CDR2 YYEKEE (reference sequence). The chain's CDR3 is CASSLWPGPNTEAFF. In DNA form, the CDR3 reads TGTGCCAGCAGCTTGTGGCCGGGGCCGAACACTGAAGCTTTCTTT. Variable domain in full (rest from reference TRBV5-5 and TRBJ1-1): DAGVTQSPTHLIKTRGQQVTLRCSPISGHKSVSWYQQVLGQGPQFIFQYYEKEERGRGNFPDRFSARQFPNYSSELNVNALLLGDSALYLCASSLWPGPNTEAFFGQGTRLTVV.

The chain couples TRBV5-6 to TRBJ2-2, with D perhaps matching TRBD1 (5 bases). Germline values: CDR1 SGHDT, CDR2 YYEEEE. Trimming removed 4 bases from V and 3 bases from J, with 16 bases in between. The CDR3 has 16 residues. CDR3 nucleotides: TGTGCCAGCAGCCTGAGCGTAGGGGCGTACACCGGGGAGCTGTTTTTT. This gives the protein CASSLSVGAYTGELFF. Based on the CDR3 plus reference TRBV5-6 and TRBJ2-2, the full variable domain is DAGVTQSPTHLIKTRGQQVTLRCSPKSGHDTVSWYQQALGQGPQFIFQYYEEEERQRGNFPDRFSGHQFPNYSSELNVNALLLGDSALYLCASSLSVGAYTGELFFGEGSRLTVL.

This clonotype was seen more than once but under ten times. A much larger clone lies a single base off, so this may be a read error. The chain has TRBV30 and TRBJ1-4; 9 bases are shared with TRBD1. Germline assignment: CDR1 GTSNPN and CDR2 SVGIG (reference sequence). The CDR3 contains 14 residues. CDR3 in amino acids: CAWSQGARNEELFF. Written as DNA, the CDR3 is TGTGCCTGGTCACAGGGGGCGCGCAATGAAGAACTGTTTTTT.

This clonotype was recorded at least ten times. The chain employs TRBV20-1 and TRBJ1-2; TRBD1 agrees at 10 bases. The length of the CDR3 is 14 residues. Germline trimming cut 0 bases from V and 5 bases from J; bases unmatched to any gene: 3. CDR1 and CDR2 from the germline V gene are DFQATT and SNEGSKA (reference sequence). The CDR3 loop reads CSARDKDRGYGYTF. CDR3 nucleotide sequence: TGCAGTGCTAGAGATAAGGACAGGGGGTATGGCTACACCTTC.

V is TRBV7-2 and J is TRBJ2-3; D call uncertain. CDR3 size: 12 residues. Between the trimmed V and J ends, which lost 5 bases and 5 bases, there was a span of 8 bases. Germline V gives CDR1 SGHTA, CDR2 FQGNSA. This CDR3 is CASSPDLDTQYF. As DNA, the CDR3 is TGTGCCAGCAGCCCCGATTTAGATACGCAGTATTTT.

In this sample, this clonotype turned up many times. The V gene is TRBV7-2, the J gene TRBJ2-7, with unresolved D. The germline gives CDR1 SGHTA, CDR2 FQGNSA. The CDR3 sequence is 15 residues long. The germline V and J ends were trimmed by 6 bases and 3 bases, with 18 bases remaining between them. This CDR3 is CASRTRAGGFYEQYF. CDR3 sequence (DNA): TGTGCCAGCAGAACACGGGCAGGTGGGTTCTACGAGCAGTACTTC. The full variable domain, its missing parts supplied by reference TRBV7-2 and TRBJ2-7, is GAGVSQSPSNKVTEKGKDVELRCDPISGHTALYWYRQSLGQGLEFLIYFQGNSAPDKSGLPSDRFSAERTGGSVSTLTIQRTQQEDSAVYLCASRTRAGGFYEQYFGPGTRLTVT.

This clonotype was recorded at least ten times. The rearrangement joins TRBV5-1 to TRBJ2-4, with D tentatively TRBD1 (5 bases). Germline CDR1 is SGHRS and CDR2 is YFSETQ. The CDR3 covers 16 residues. Trimming cost V 1 base and J 0 bases, with 11 bases left between them. The CDR3 DNA reads TGCGCCAGCAGCTTGACAGGATCTCTAGCCAAAAACATTCAGTACTTC. Translating it yields CASSLTGSLAKNIQYF.

This clonotype was counted a few times. The V and J genes are TRBV7-2 and TRBJ1-2; TRBD1 might be the D (6 bases). Germline V gene sequence: CDR1 SGHTA, CDR2 FQGNSA. The CDR3 loop spans 14 amino acids. V shed 5 bases and J shed 3 bases, with 13 bases lying between them. The CDR3 region is CASSPGGGDYGYTF. The DNA of the CDR3 is TGTGCCAGCAGCCCTGGAGGGGGGGACTATGGCTACACCTTC.

The chain employs TRBV6-5 and TRBJ1-2, with D possibly being TRBD1 (6 bases). Trimming removed 4 bases at V and 7 bases at J, with 13 bases between. The CDR3 totals 13 residues. Germline assignment: CDR1 MNHEY and CDR2 SVGAGI. CDR3 protein: CASSSDRFAGYTF. CDR3 nucleotides: TGTGCCAGCAGTTCCGACAGGTTTGCTGGCTACACCTTC.

The J gene is TRBJ2-4, the V gene TRBV20-1; the match to TRBD2 covers 13 bases. Germline CDR1 reads DFQATT; CDR2 reads SNEGSKA (reference sequence). The CDR3 runs to 18 residues. The trim removed 3 bases at V and 0 bases at J, leaving 8 bases unmatched. DNA for the CDR3: TGCAGTGCTAGCGACAGGGGACTAGCGGGACTAGCCAAAAACATTCAGTACTTC. Its protein is CSASDRGLAGLAKNIQYF.

This clonotype showed up many times. The J gene is TRBJ2-1, the V gene TRBV6-5, with D hard to call. Germline assignment: CDR1 MNHEY and CDR2 SVGAGI. V dropped 6 bases and J dropped 0 bases, with 9 bases sitting between them. CDR3 size: 14 residues. The CDR3 DNA sequence: TGTGCCAGCAGAACAGTGAGCTCCTACAATGAGCAGTTCTTC. This codes for CASRTVSSYNEQFF.

This clonotype has a count of ten or more. V gene TRBV29-1 combines with J gene TRBJ2-7, with 7 nucleotides matching TRBD1. The CDR3 is made up of 15 amino acids. Looked up from germline, CDR1 is SQVTM and CDR2 is ANQGSEA. Losses at the gene ends were 4 bases for V and 0 bases for J; bases not matched to a gene: 9. The chain's CDR3 is CSVAKGGLSSYEQYF. The DNA of the CDR3 is TGCAGCGTTGCAAAAGGGGGCTTGAGCTCCTACGAGCAGTACTTC.

Ten or more counts support this clonotype. V usage is TRBV12-3 or TRBV12-4 and J usage is TRBJ2-7; unclear D gene. The CDR3 is 13 amino acids. Trimming took off 5 bases at V and 7 bases at J, with 15 bases between the two ends. DNA for the CDR3: TGTGCCAGCAGTCCCGGACGGTATACGGAGCAGTACTTC. Translation gives CASSPGRYTEQYF.

The sample holds many counts of this clonotype. V usage is TRBV5-1 and J usage is TRBJ1-2, with TRBD1 as a possible D gene (5 bases). V lost 0 bases, J lost 0 bases, and 9 bases lay in between. CDR1 and CDR2 from the germline V gene are SGHRS and YFSETQ. The CDR3 totals 15 residues. CDR3 sequence: CASSLDQGANYGYTF. CDR3 bases: TGCGCCAGCAGCTTGGATCAGGGCGCTAACTATGGCTACACCTTC.

This clonotype was seen many times. The chain uses TRBV19 and TRBJ1-5; D gene ambiguous. Germline V gives CDR1 LNHDA, CDR2 SQIVND (reference sequence). V was clipped by 4 bases and J by 4 bases, with 11 bases between them. This CDR3 has 14 amino acids. The CDR3 region has the DNA TGTGCCAGTAGTACGCAGAGGAGGAATCAGCCCCAGCATTTT. Amino acids: CASSTQRRNQPQHF. The entire variable domain, with the rest obtained from reference TRBV19 and TRBJ1-5, is as follows: DGGITQSPKYLFRKEGQNVTLSCEQNLNHDAMYWYRQDPGQGLRLIYYSQIVNDFQKGDIAEGYSVSREKKESFPLTVTSAQKNPTAFYLCASSTQRRNQPQHFGDGTRLSIL.